This T cell receptor beta chain was identified during a study of T cell repertoires in cytomegalovirus infection. In TCRdb, the reads were re-called with MiXCR into one record per CDR3 protein. The sample contains over 150,000 distinct CDR3 sequences, roughly 15% of which appear only once. Germline V gene sequence: CDR1 SQVTM, CDR2 ANQGSEA. This CDR3 spans 16 amino acids. Trimming shortened V by 0 bases and J by 5 bases, and 19 bases separated the two germline ends. The chain recombines TRBV29-1 with TRBJ1-1; D call uncertain. This TCR came from a human donor in good health (CMV status not recorded). Some clones in this sample may be carry-over from other donors' samples. Material for sequencing was CD8+ T cells from PBMCs. The CDR3 is CSVEDSHSKSSTEAFF. In DNA form, the CDR3 reads TGCAGCGTTGAAGATAGCCACTCGAAATCGTCGACTGAAGCTTTCTTT.